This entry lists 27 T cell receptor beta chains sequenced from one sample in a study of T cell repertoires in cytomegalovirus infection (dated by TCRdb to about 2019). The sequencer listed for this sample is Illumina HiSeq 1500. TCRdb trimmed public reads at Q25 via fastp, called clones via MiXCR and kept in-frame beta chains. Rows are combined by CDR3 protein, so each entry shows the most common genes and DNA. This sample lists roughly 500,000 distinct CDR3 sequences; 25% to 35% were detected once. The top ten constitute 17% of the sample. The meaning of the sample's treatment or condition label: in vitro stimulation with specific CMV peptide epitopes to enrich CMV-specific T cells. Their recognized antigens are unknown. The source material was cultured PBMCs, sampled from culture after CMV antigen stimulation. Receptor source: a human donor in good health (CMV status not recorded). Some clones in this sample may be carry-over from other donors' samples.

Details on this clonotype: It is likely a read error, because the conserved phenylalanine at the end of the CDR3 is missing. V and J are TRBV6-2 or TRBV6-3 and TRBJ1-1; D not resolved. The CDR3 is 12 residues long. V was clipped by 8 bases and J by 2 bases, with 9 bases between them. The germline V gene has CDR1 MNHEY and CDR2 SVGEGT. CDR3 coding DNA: TGTGCCAGCCAAACAGATAACACTGAAGCTTTCTCT. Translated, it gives CASQTDNTEAFS.

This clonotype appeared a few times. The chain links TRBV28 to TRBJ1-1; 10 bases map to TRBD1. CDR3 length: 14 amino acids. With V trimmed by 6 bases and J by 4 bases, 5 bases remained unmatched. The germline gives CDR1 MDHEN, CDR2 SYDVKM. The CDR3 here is CASSPGQGSTEAFF. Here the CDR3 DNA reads TGTGCCAGCAGCCCGGGACAGGGGAGCACTGAAGCTTTCTTT.

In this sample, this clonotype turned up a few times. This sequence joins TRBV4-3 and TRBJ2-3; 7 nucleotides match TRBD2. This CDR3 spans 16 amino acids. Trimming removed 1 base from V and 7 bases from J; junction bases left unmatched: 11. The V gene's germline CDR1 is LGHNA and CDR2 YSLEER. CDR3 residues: CASSQVPGAGVNTQYF. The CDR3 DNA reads TGCGCCAGCAGCCAAGTCCCTGGCGCGGGAGTAAATACGCAGTATTTT.

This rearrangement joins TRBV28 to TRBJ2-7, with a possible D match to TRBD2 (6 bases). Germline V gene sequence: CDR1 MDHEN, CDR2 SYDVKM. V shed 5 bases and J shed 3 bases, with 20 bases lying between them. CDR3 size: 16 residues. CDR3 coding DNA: TGTGCCAGCAGTCCGGGGGTTAGGGCGGGTGGCTACGAGCAGTACGTC. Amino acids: CASSPGVRAGGYEQYV.

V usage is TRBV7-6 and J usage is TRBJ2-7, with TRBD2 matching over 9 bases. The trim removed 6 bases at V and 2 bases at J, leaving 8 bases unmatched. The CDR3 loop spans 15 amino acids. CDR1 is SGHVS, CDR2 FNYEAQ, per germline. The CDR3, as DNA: TGTGCCAGCAGTCAAGGACTAGCGACCACCTACGAGCAGTACGTC. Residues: CASSQGLATTYEQYV.

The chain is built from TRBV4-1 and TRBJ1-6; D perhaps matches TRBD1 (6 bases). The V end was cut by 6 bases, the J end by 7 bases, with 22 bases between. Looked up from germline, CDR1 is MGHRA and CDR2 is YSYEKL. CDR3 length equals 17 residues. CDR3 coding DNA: TGCGCCAGCAGGTCCCTGGCCAACAACAGGGCCAATTCACCCCTCCACTTT. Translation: CASRSLANNRANSPLHF.

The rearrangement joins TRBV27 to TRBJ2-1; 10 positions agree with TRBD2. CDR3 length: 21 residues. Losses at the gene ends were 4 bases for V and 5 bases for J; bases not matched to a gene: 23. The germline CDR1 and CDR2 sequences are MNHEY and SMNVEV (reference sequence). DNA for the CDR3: TGTGCCAGCAGTTCATTCGTAACCGGGACTAGCGCCCTATTACCCAACAATGAGCAGTTCTTC. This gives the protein CASSSFVTGTSALLPNNEQFF.

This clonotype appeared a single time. As DNA, the CDR3 is TGTGCCAGCAGTTACCCTACAGGGAGGGCGGGGAGACTCTACGAGCAGTACTTC. It translates to CASSYPTGRAGRLYEQYF. The chain recombines TRBV6-5 with TRBJ2-7; D may be TRBD2 (7 bases). Germline assignment: CDR1 MNHEY and CDR2 SVGAGI. The V end was cut by 2 bases, the J end by 3 bases, with 23 bases between. CDR3 length: 18 residues.

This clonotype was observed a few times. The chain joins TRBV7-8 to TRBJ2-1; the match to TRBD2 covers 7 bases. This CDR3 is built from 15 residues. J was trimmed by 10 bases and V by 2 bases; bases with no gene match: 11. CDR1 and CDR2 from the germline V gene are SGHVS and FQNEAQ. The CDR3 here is CASSLTGLGSREQFF. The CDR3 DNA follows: TGTGCCAGCAGCTTAACCGGACTAGGGAGTCGGGAGCAGTTCTTC.

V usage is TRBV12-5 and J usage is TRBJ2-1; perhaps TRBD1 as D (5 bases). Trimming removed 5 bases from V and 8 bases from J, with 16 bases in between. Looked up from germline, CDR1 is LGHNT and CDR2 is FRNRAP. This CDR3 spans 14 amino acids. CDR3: CASGAYTKGYEQFF. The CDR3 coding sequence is TGTGCTAGTGGTGCCTACACGAAGGGGTATGAGCAGTTCTTC.

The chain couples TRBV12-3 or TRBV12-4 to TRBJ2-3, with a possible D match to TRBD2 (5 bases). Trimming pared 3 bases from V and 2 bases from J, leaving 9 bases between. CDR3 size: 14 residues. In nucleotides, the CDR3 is TGTGCCAGCAGTTTTTTGCTAGCCACAGATACGCAGTATTTT. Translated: CASSFLLATDTQYF.

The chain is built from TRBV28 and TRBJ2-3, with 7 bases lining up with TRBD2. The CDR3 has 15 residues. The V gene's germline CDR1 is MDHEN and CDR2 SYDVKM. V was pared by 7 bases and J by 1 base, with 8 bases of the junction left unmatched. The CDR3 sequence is CASTLPSGGTDTQYF. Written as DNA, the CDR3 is TGTGCCAGCACCCTTCCTAGCGGAGGCACAGATACGCAGTATTTT.

The CDR3 region has the DNA TGTGCCAGCAGCTTTATCGCAGGGGGTGGCGGGGAGCTGTTTTTT. This translates into CASSFIAGGGGELFF. The chain couples TRBV7-8 to TRBJ2-2, with TRBD1 matching over 7 bases. The CDR3 is 15 amino acids. The V gene end was trimmed by 3 bases and the J gene end by 7 bases; junction bases not matched to a gene: 8. Per germline, CDR1 SGHVS and CDR2 FQNEAQ.

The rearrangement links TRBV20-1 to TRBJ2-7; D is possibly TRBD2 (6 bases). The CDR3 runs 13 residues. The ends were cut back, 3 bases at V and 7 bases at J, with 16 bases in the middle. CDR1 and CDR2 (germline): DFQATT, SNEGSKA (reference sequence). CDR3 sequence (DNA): TGCAGTGCTAGTACAAGGACGGAGGGGGAGCAGTACTTC. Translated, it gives CSASTRTEGEQYF.

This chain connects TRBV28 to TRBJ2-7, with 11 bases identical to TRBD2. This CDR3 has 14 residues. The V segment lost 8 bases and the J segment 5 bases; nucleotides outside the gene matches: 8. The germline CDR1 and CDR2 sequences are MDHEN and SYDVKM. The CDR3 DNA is TGTGCCAGCCGGGGGACTAGCGGCCAAAACGAGCAGTACTTC. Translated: CASRGTSGQNEQYF.

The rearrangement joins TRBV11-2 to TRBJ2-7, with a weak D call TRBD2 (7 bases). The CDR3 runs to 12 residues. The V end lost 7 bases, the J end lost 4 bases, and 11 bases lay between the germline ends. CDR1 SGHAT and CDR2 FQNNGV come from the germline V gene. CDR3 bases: TGTGCCAGCAAGGGGGGGCCTTACGAGCAGTACTTC. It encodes CASKGGPYEQYF.

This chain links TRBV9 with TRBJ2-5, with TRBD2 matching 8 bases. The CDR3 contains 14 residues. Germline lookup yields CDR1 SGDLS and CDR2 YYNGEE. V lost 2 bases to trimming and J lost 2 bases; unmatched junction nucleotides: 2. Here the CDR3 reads CASSVGLAQETQYF. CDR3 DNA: TGTGCCAGCAGCGTCGGACTAGCACAAGAGACCCAGTACTTC. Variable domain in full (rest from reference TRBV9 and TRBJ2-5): DSGVTQTPKHLITATGQRVTLRCSPRSGDLSVYWYQQSLDQGLQFLIQYYNGEERAKGNILERFSAQQFPDLHSELNLSSLELGDSALYFCASSVGLAQETQYFGPGTRLLVL.

CDR3 loop: CASVRWNEQFF. The CDR3 region has the DNA TGTGCCAGCGTAAGGTGGAATGAGCAGTTCTTC. The chain joins TRBV12-3 or TRBV12-4 to TRBJ2-1; no clear D. Trimming pared 8 bases from V and 7 bases from J, leaving 9 bases between. The CDR3 covers 11 residues.

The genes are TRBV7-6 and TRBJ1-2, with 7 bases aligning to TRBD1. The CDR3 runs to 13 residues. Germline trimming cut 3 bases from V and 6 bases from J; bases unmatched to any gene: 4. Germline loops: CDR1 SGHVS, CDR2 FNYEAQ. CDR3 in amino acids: CASSFKGADGYTF. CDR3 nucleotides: TGTGCCAGCAGCTTTAAGGGGGCGGATGGCTACACCTTC.

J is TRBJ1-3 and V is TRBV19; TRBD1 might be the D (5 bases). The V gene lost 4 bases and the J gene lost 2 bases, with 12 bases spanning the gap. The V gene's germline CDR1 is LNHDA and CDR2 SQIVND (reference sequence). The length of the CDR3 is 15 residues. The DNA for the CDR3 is TGTGCCAGTAGTAACGGACACCGAGCTGGAAACACCATATATTTT. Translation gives CASSNGHRAGNTIYF.

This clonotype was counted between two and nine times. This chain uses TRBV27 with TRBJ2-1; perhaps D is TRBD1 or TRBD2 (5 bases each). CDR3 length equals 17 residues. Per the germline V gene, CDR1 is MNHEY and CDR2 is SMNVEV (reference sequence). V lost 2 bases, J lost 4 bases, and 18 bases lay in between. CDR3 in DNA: TGTGCCAGCAGTTTAAGATCCCTGATGGGGGTGTACAATGAGCAGTTCTTC. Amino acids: CASSLRSLMGVYNEQFF.

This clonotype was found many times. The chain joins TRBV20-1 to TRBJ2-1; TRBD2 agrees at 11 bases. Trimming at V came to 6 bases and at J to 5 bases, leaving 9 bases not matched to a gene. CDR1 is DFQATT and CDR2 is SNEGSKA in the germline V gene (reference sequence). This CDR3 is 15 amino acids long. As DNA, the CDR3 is TGCAGTGCCACACAAATAGCGGGAGGGCACAATGAGCAGTTCTTC. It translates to CSATQIAGGHNEQFF.

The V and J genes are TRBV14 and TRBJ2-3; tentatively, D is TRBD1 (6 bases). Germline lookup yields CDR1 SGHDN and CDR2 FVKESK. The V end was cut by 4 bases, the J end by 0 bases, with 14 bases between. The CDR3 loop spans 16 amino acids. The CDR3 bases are TGTGCCAGCAGCCCGAAACAGGGCTTCAGCACAGATACGCAGTATTTT. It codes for CASSPKQGFSTDTQYF.

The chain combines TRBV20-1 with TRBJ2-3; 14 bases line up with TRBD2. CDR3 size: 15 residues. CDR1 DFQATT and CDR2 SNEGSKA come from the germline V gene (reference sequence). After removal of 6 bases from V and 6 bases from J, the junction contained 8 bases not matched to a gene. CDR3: CSAPRTSGRRDTQYF. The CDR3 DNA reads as TGCAGTGCCCCCCGGACTAGCGGGAGGAGGGATACGCAGTATTTT.

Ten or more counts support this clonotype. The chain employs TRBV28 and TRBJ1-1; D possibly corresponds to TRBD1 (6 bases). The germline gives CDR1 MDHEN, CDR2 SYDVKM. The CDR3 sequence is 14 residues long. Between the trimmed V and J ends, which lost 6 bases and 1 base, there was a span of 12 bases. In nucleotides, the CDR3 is TGTGCCAGCAGCCTACCACAGGGGAACACTGAAGCTTTCTTT. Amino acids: CASSLPQGNTEAFF.

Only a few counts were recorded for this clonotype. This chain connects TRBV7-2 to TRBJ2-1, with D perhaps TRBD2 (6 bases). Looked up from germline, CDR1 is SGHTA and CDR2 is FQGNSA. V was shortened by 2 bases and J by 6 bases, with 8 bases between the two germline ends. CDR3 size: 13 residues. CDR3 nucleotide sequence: TGTGCCAGCAGCTTATGGCGGGGCAATGAGCAGTTCTTC. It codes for CASSLWRGNEQFF.

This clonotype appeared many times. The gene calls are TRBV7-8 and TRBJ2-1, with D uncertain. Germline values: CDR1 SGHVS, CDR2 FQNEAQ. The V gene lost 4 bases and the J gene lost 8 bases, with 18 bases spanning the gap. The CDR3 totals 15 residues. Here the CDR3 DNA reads TGTGCCAGCAGCTCAAAACCGGACCCGTACTATGAGCAGTTCTTC. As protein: CASSSKPDPYYEQFF.